A selection of T cell receptor beta chains follows, all from one sample in a study of T-cell memory formation after mild COVID-19. MiXCR, applied by TCRdb to the 5' RACE reads, yields one record per CDR3 protein. The data hold 200,000 or so distinct CDR3 sequences, with 16% observed a single time. Sequencing was performed on PBMCs or a T cell subset sorted from them (not recorded which). The source is an adult woman who had mild COVID-19 (a few samples of this study predate the infection). Cell type and time point are not known. Each CDR3 is given with its conserved first and last residue. A D gene is named only where the DNA matches it firmly. Clone size is shown for a subset of rows, as once, few, many or a class of expanded clone.

>TRBJ2-7|TRBD1|TRBV20-1|few|13
TGCAGTGCTAGGGCTACAGGGGGTTCGGAGCAGTACTTC
CSARATGGSEQYF
>TRBJ1-2|TRBD1|TRBV7-8|few|15
TGTGCCAGCAGCCTGACAGGGGTAGGGACTTATGGCTACACCTTC
CASSLTGVGTYGYTF
>TRBJ2-7|.|TRBV5-1|few|13
TGCGCCAGCAGCTTGTGGGGGCCCGACGAGCAGTACTTC
CASSLWGPDEQYF
>TRBJ2-3|TRBD2|TRBV12-3/TRBV12-4|many|16
TGTGCCAGCAGTTCCGGACTAGCGGGAGCCGGAGATACGCAGTATTTT
CASSSGLAGAGDTQYF
>TRBJ2-1|.|TRBV5-6|few|18
TGTGCCAGCAGCTCTCTGACTAGCAGGGGGAGCTCCTACAATGAGCAGTTCTTC
CASSSLTSRGSSYNEQFF
>TRBJ2-2|TRBD2|TRBV5-5|.|16
TGTGCCAGCAGCTTGCAAGCGGGAGCGAACACCGGGGAGCTGTTTTTT
CASSLQAGANTGELFF
>TRBJ2-5|TRBD1|TRBV7-2|few|15
TGTGCCAGCAGCTTAGCGAGGACAGGGGGAGAGACCCAGTACTTC
CASSLARTGGETQYF
>TRBJ2-7|.|TRBV12-3/TRBV12-4|many|13
TGTGCCAGCAGTTCCGGCACGGGCTACGAGCAGTACTTC
CASSSGTGYEQYF
>TRBJ2-3|TRBD2|TRBV6-5|few|16
TGTGCCAGCAGTTCGGGACTAGCGGGGAGAACAGATACGCAGTATTTT
CASSSGLAGRTDTQYF
>TRBJ1-2|.|TRBV7-2|.|17
TGTGCCAGCAGTACCGGGACCTCCCTGCTCCCTCCTTATGGCTACACCTTC
CASSTGTSLLPPYGYTF
>TRBJ1-5|.|TRBV18|.|16
TGTGCCAGCTCACCACCGTCCGGGAATGGCAATCAGCCCCAGCATTTT
CASSPPSGNGNQPQHF
>TRBJ1-3|.|TRBV7-3|few|15
TGTGCCAGCAGCTTGCTCGGGACGGCTGGAAACACCATATATTTT
CASSLLGTAGNTIYF
>TRBJ2-1|TRBD2|TRBV20-1|medium-sized|17
TGCAGTGCCCTGGGGACTAGCGGGAGGATCGTTTACAATGAGCAGTTCTTC
CSALGTSGRIVYNEQFF
>TRBJ2-3|.|TRBV5-5|.|15
TGTGCCAGCAGCTTGGTTTTCCCGTACACAGATACGCAGTATTTT
CASSLVFPYTDTQYF
>TRBJ1-1|.|TRBV20-1|.|14
TGCAGTGCTAGAGTGGGGTCGCGGAACACTGAAGCTTTCTTT
CSARVGSRNTEAFF
>TRBJ2-7|.|TRBV15|.|14
TGTGCCACCAGCAGAGATAGGGACCCCTACGAGCAGTACTTC
CATSRDRDPYEQYF
>TRBJ2-3|TRBD2|TRBV4-1|.|17
TGCGCCAGCAGCCAAGTTAAGAGCGGGAGAGTCCCAGATACGCAGTATTTT
CASSQVKSGRVPDTQYF
>TRBJ2-7|TRBD1|TRBV20-1|.|14
TGCAGTGCTAGAGGGGACAGATTAAACTACGAGCAGTACTTC
CSARGDRLNYEQYF
>TRBJ2-7|.|TRBV28|.|15
TGTGCCAGCAGCCAATGGCACACGAGCTCCTACGAGCAGTACTTC
CASSQWHTSSYEQYF
>TRBJ2-7|TRBD2|TRBV5-1|.|19
TGCGCCAGCAGCTTATCACGACTAGCGGGAGCCGTAAGCTCCTACGAGCAGTACTTC
CASSLSRLAGAVSSYEQYF
>TRBJ2-5|.|TRBV20-1|.|12
TGCAGTGCTCCCCGAGCAGGGGAGACCCAGTACTTC
CSAPRAGETQYF
>TRBJ1-5|.|TRBV7-9|few|13
TGTGCCAGCAGCGCTTATAGCAATCAGCCCCAGCATTTT
CASSAYSNQPQHF
>TRBJ2-3|.|TRBV9|many|13
TGTGCCAGCAGCGTAGTTAGCACAGATACGCAGTATTTT
CASSVVSTDTQYF
>TRBJ2-7|.|TRBV5-6|many|13
TGTGCCAGCAGCTTGCAAAACATCTACGAGCAGTACTTC
CASSLQNIYEQYF
>TRBJ2-7|.|TRBV2|.|15
TGTGCCAGCAGTGAAGGGGGCGGGCGCTCCTACGAGCAGTACTTC
CASSEGGGRSYEQYF
>TRBJ2-7|TRBD1|TRBV6-2/TRBV6-3|few|13
TGTGCCAGCGCAGACAGGGCTCCCTACGAGCAGTACTTC
CASADRAPYEQYF
>TRBJ2-2|.|TRBV12-3/TRBV12-4|few|13
TGTGCCAGCAGTTTGTGGGTCACCGGGGAGCTGTTTTTT
CASSLWVTGELFF
>TRBJ2-2|TRBD2|TRBV7-9|few|16
TGTGCCAGCAGCTCTCCTAGCGGGAGTCAAACCGGGGAGCTGTTTTTT
CASSSPSGSQTGELFF
>TRBJ2-7|.|TRBV24-1|few|16
TGTGCCACCAGTGACCCCCTGGACAGCCAGCTGGGCGAGCAGTACTTC
CATSDPLDSQLGEQYF
>TRBJ2-1|.|TRBV4-2|.|14
TGTGCCAGCAGCCAAGACGGTGGTGGGATTGAGCAGTTCTTC
CASSQDGGGIEQFF
>TRBJ2-3|TRBD2|TRBV6-2/TRBV6-3|few|15
TGTGCCAGCAAAGGACTAGAGAGCCCCACAGATACGCAGTATTTT
CASKGLESPTDTQYF
>TRBJ2-6|.|TRBV20-1|.|14
TGCAGTGCTAAGGTCATCTCTGGGGCCAACGTCCTGACTTTC
CSAKVISGANVLTF
>TRBJ2-1|.|TRBV12-1|many|19
TGTGCCAGCAGCGACTTTCTAGCGGGGGAGCGTACTCCGACCAATGAGCAGTTCTTC
CASSDFLAGERTPTNEQFF
>TRBJ2-1|.|TRBV24-1|many|17
TGTGCCACCAGTGATTCTCAGGGGCTTAGCTCCTACAATGAGCAGTTCTTC
CATSDSQGLSSYNEQFF
>TRBJ2-1|TRBD2|TRBV20-1|.|14
TGCAGTGCTAGATCCCTAGCGGGAGGGGGCGAGCAGTTCTTC
CSARSLAGGGEQFF
>TRBJ1-4|TRBD1|TRBV7-3|few|17
TGTGCCAGCAGCTCACCCCCCACTACAGGGGGCGTTGAAAAACTGTTTTTT
CASSSPPTTGGVEKLFF
>TRBJ2-2|.|TRBV12-3/TRBV12-4|many|16
TGTGCCAGCAGTTTATGGAGGGCCAGGAACACCGGGGAGCTGTTTTTT
CASSLWRARNTGELFF
>TRBJ2-7|TRBD2|TRBV7-2|few|15
TGTGCCAGCAGCCAAGAAGGCGGGAGGCTGTACGAGCAGTACTTC
CASSQEGGRLYEQYF
>TRBJ2-2|.|TRBV7-7|many|15
TGTGCTAGCAGCCCCACTCTTTCGAACACCGGGGAGCTGTTTTTT
CASSPTLSNTGELFF
>TRBJ2-7|.|TRBV12-3/TRBV12-4|.|11
TGTGCCAGCCGATCCCTAGGTGAGCAGTACTTC
CASRSLGEQYF
>TRBJ2-2|.|TRBV5-1|.|13
TGCGCCAGCAGCTTGACGGGACAACGGGAGCTGTTTTTT
CASSLTGQRELFF
>TRBJ1-2|.|TRBV15|.|14
TGTGCCACCAGCAGGGGTAAAGACAACTATGGCTACACCTTC
CATSRGKDNYGYTF
>TRBJ1-2|.|TRBV28|.|11
TGTGCCAGCAGGGATTACTATGGCTACACCTTC
CASRDYYGYTF
>TRBJ2-1|.|TRBV6-1|.|11
TGTGCCAGCATTAGGCAGGGGGAGCAGTTCTTC
CASIRQGEQFF
>TRBJ2-3|TRBD2|TRBV9|.|16
TGTGCCAGCAGCGTTGATCGGCGGGAGACCACAGATACGCAGTATTTT
CASSVDRRETTDTQYF
>TRBJ2-7|.|TRBV18|few|13
TGTGCCAGCTCACCGTCTAGAGGGGACGAGCAGTACTTC
CASSPSRGDEQYF
>TRBJ2-3|.|TRBV20-1|few|15
TGCAGTGCCCCTTCTGGAGGGTCTGCCACAGATACGCAGTATTTT
CSAPSGGSATDTQYF
>TRBJ1-1|TRBD1|TRBV18|.|15
TGTGCCAGCTCACCCGACAGACAGGGAGGCACTGAAGCTTTCTTT
CASSPDRQGGTEAFF
>TRBJ2-4|.|TRBV24-1|.|13
TGTGCCACCAGTGATGCCGGGACACAGACTCAGTACTTC
CATSDAGTQTQYF
>TRBJ2-1|TRBD2|TRBV7-2|.|17
TGTGCCAGCAGCCAAAACCAGGGACTAGCCTGGGGGGATGAGCAGTTCTTC
CASSQNQGLAWGDEQFF
>TRBJ1-2|.|TRBV7-9|.|12
TGTGCCAGCAGCCCGGGGGACGTTGGCTACACCTTC
CASSPGDVGYTF
>TRBJ2-1|TRBD1|TRBV12-3/TRBV12-4|.|15
TGTGCCAGCAGTTTACTGGGACAGGGAAAGAATGAGCAGTTCTTC
CASSLLGQGKNEQFF
>TRBJ2-7|TRBD1|TRBV5-1|.|15
TGCGCCAGCAGCCTATCTGGGGACAGATCCTACGAGCAGTACTTC
CASSLSGDRSYEQYF